This T cell receptor beta chain was sequenced during a study of a mutant IDH1 vaccine in newly diagnosed glioma. Using immunoSEQ multiplex PCR, the repertoire was profiled, and TCRdb retains in-frame clones only, with some absent. The sample has more than 35,000 clones, around 81% seen once; the top ten hold around 4.5%. The CDR3 has 18 residues. V lost 4 bases to trimming and J lost 3 bases; unmatched junction nucleotides: 7. The germline V gene has CDR1 SNHLY and CDR2 FYNNEI. Time point indicated: week 35, safety follow-up. The study gave 300 ug of mutant IDH1 20-mer peptide per vaccine dose, with topical imiquimod. About this clone itself: Its specificity is unknown.

V gene TRBV2 combines with J gene TRBJ2-6; 12 nucleotides agree with TRBD1. The source material was PBMCs, sampled from a glioma patient whose treatment included an IDH1 peptide vaccine. The TCR comes from a middle-aged woman with glioma. Some clones in this sample may be carry-over from other donors' samples. Written as DNA, the CDR3 is TGTGCCAGCAGTGGGCCGGGACAGGGGGCGCTTGGGGCCAACGTCCTGACTTTC. Translating gives CASSGPGQGALGANVLTF. Variable domain in full (rest from reference TRBV2 and TRBJ2-6): EPEVTQTPSHQVTQMGQEVILRCVPISNHLYFYWYRQILGQKVEFLVSFYNNEISEKSEIFDDQFSVERPDGSNFTLKIRSTKLEDSAMYFCASSGPGQGALGANVLTFGAGSRLTVL.